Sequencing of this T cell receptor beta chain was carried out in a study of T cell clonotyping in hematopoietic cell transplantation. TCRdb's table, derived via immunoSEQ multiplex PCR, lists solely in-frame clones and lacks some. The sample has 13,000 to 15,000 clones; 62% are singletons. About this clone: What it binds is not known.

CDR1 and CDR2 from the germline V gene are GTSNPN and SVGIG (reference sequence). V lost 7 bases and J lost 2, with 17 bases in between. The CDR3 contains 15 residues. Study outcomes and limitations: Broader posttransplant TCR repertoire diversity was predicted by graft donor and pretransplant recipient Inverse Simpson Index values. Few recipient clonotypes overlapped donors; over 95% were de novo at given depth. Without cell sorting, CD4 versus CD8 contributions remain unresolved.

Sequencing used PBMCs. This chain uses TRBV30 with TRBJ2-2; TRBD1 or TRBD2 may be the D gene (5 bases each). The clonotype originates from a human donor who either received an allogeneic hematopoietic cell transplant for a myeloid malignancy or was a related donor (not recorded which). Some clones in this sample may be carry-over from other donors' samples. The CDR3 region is CASYRDPSNTGELFF. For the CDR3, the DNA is TGTGCCTCGTACCGGGACCCATCCAACACCGGGGAGCTGTTTTTT.